Given below is one TCR beta chain in context. The data were taken from a study of blood T cell repertoires in COVID-19. In the study overall: Nucleic acid was either cDNA or gDNA, and it came from T cells, B-cell-depleted T cells, or PBMCs.

In the source study's methods: Reference gene primer amplification gave nucleated cell count estimates. Generated by immunoSEQ multiplex PCR, the TCRdb table keeps only in-frame clones and is missing some. The DNA gave D and trimming, while V, J and clone size come from that table. The table lists under 70,000 clones, nearly 90% of them singletons. The CDR3 length is 13 residues. Germline loops: CDR1 SGHTA, CDR2 FQGNSA. Trimming stripped 7 bases from V and 8 bases from J, with 14 bases between. The sample taken for sequencing was peripheral blood. This receptor was taken from a man aged 55 to 70 with active COVID-19. V usage is TRBV7-2 and J usage is TRBJ1-4; a possible D gene is TRBD1 (5 bases). The CDR3 DNA is TGTGCCAGCACCTCGGGGGTTTACGAAAAACTGTTTTTT. As protein: CASTSGVYEKLFF.